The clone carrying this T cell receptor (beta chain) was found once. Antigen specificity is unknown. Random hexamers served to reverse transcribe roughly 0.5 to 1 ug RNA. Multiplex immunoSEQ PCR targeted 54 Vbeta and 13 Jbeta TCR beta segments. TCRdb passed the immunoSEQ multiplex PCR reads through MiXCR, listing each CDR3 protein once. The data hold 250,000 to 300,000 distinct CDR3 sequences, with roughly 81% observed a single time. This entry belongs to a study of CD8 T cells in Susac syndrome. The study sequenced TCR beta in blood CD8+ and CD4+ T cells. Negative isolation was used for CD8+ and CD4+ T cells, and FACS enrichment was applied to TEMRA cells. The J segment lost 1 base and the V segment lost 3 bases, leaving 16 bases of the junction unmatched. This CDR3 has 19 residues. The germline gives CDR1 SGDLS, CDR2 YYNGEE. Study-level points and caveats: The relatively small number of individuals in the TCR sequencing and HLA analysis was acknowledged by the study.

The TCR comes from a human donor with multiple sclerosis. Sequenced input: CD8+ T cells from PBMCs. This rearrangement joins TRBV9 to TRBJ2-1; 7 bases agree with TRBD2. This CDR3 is CASSGMGSGSGFSYNEQFF. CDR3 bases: TGTGCCAGCAGCGGCATGGGGTCGGGTAGCGGGTTTTCCTACAATGAGCAGTTCTTC.